This T cell receptor (beta chain) was documented in a study of blood T cells in healthy people across ages. Regarding the study as a whole: Strong correlation existed between TCR beta diversity and naive T cell percentage.

The V end was cut by 5 bases, the J end by 8 bases, with 13 bases between. Germline V gives CDR1 DFQATT, CDR2 SNEGSKA (reference sequence). CDR3 size: 12 residues. This clonotype came up a few times. What it recognizes is unknown. With a J-beta primer mix and a sample-barcoded 5' primer, a second PCR ran roughly 7 to 11 cycles. Every molecule of cDNA carried a tag from a template-switch adaptor with 12 random nucleotides. TCRdb re-called the 5' RACE reads with MiXCR, one entry per CDR3 protein. The sample records around 1,000,000 distinct CDR3 sequences, under 30% being singletons. The same sample was also used in a study of T cells of mothers and their children. That paper notes: Similar effects of thymic selection on TCR recombination output were recorded in related and unrelated pairs.

The sequencing input was blood. This TCR derives from a girl aged 2 to 9 in good health. The chain links TRBV20-1 to TRBJ2-1; D gene unclear. DNA of the CDR3: TGCAGTGCTGGCGGACGGAGCGATGAGCAGTTCTTC. Amino acids: CSAGGRSDEQFF.